The next 5 T cell receptor beta chains were all read from a single sample in a study of Ad26.COV2.S vaccination and SARS-CoV-2 variants. Treatment indicated: some 20 received Ad26.COV2.S at low or high dose, single or two shots; about 5 received placebo; per-sample allocation not given. Specimens were obtained on day 63 following the first vaccine or placebo injection. The repertoire was sequenced with immunoSEQ multiplex PCR; TCRdb's copy has only in-frame clones and lacks some. Of about 410,000 clones listed, about 90% were seen once; the top ten hold more than 1.5%. The sample in question was peripheral blood, obtained in a trial of Ad26.COV2.S vaccine versus placebo. The receptors shown here come from a person between 18 and 59 years old who received the Ad26.COV2.S COVID-19 vaccine or a placebo.

The genes are TRBV19 and TRBJ2-3, with D hard to call. The CDR3 sequence is 12 residues long. V was pared by 5 bases and J by 7 bases, with 10 bases between. Germline assignment: CDR1 LNHDA and CDR2 SQIVND (reference sequence). The CDR3 bases are TGTGCCAGTAGTCTCGATTCCTATACGCAGTATTTT. Translated, it gives CASSLDSYTQYF.

The V gene is TRBV6-5, the J gene TRBJ2-7; either TRBD1 or TRBD2 may fit D (5 bases each). The CDR3 runs to 15 residues. CDR1 is MNHEY and CDR2 is SVGAGI in the germline V gene. V lost 2 bases and J 2 bases, leaving 13 bases between the germline ends. CDR3 sequence: CASSYGGYRAYEQYF. The CDR3 nucleotides are TGTGCCAGCAGTTACGGGGGTTACCGTGCCTACGAGCAGTACTTC.

This chain joins TRBV7-9 and TRBJ2-7, with TRBD2 identical over 11 bases. Germline V gives CDR1 SEHNR, CDR2 FQNEAQ (reference sequence). J lost 7 bases, V lost 5 bases, and 4 bases had no gene match. The CDR3 contains 13 residues. In DNA, the CDR3 is TGTGCCAGCAGCCCTTCTAGCGGGGGGGAGCAGTACTTC. The encoded protein is CASSPSSGGEQYF.

The V and J genes are TRBV9 and TRBJ1-1, with D maybe TRBD1 (5 bases). V lost 1 base, J lost 0 bases, and 13 bases lay in between. Per germline, CDR1 SGDLS and CDR2 YYNGEE. The CDR3 sequence is 16 residues long. CDR3 sequence (DNA): TGTGCCAGCAGCGTATTAACAGGTGGGATGAACACTGAAGCTTTCTTT. Translation gives CASSVLTGGMNTEAFF. Looking up the rest from reference TRBV9 and TRBJ1-1 gives the full variable domain: DSGVTQTPKHLITATGQRVTLRCSPRSGDLSVYWYQQSLDQGLQFLIQYYNGEERAKGNILERFSAQQFPDLHSELNLSSLELGDSALYFCASSVLTGGMNTEAFFGQGTRLTVV.

This sequence joins TRBV3-1 (or the pseudogene TRBV3-2) and TRBJ2-5; D ambiguous. The CDR3 totals 12 residues. Trimming left V 2 bases short and J 5 bases short, with 6 bases between. Looked up from germline, CDR1 is LGHDT and CDR2 is YNNKEL (reference sequence). CDR3 sequence: CASSQNGETQYF. DNA for the CDR3: TGTGCCAGCAGCCAAAACGGGGAGACCCAGTACTTC.